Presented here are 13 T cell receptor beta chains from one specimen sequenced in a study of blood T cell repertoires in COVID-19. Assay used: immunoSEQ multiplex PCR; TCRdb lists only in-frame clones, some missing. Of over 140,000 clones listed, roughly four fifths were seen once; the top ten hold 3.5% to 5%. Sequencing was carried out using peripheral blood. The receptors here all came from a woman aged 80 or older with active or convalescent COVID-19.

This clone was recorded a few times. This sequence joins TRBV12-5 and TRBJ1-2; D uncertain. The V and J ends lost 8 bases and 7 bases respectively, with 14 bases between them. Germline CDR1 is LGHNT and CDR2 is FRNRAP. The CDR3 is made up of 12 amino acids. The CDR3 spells CASSLDVGGYTF. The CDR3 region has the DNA TGTGCTAGTTCTTTGGACGTCGGTGGCTACACCTTC.

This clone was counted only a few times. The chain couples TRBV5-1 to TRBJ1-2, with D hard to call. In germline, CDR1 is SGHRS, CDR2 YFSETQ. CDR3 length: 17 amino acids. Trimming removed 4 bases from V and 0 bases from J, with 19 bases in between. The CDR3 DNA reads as TGCGCCAGCAGCCCCGGCCACAGCGGATCTTCTAACTATGGCTACACCTTC. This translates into CASSPGHSGSSNYGYTF.

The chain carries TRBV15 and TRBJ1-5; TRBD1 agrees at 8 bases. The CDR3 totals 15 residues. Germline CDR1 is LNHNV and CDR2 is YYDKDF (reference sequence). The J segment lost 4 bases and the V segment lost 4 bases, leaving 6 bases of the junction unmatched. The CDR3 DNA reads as TGTGCCACCAGCACTTCAGGGGGCCGAAATCAGCCCCAGCATTTT. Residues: CATSTSGGRNQPQHF.

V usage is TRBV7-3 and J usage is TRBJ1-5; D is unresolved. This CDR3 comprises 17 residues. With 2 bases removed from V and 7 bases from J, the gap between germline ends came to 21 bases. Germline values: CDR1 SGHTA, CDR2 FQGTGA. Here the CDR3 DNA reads TGTGCCAGCAGCTTATTGAGGGATCCCCCAAAGAGGCAGCCCCAGCATTTT. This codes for CASSLLRDPPKRQPQHF.

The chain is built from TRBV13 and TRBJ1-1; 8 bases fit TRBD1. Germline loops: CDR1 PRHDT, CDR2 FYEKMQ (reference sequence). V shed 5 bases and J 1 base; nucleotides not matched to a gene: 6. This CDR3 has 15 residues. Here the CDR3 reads CASSRGDRRNTEAFF. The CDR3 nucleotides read TGTGCCAGCAGCCGAGGGGACAGGCGGAACACTGAAGCTTTCTTT.

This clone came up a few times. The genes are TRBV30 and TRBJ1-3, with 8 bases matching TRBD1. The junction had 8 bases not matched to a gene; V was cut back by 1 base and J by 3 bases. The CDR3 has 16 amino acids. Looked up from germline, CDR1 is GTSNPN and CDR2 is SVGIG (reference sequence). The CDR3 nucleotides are TGTGCCTGGAGTGGCTCAGGGGGCGCTGATGGAAACACCATATATTTT. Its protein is CAWSGSGGADGNTIYF.

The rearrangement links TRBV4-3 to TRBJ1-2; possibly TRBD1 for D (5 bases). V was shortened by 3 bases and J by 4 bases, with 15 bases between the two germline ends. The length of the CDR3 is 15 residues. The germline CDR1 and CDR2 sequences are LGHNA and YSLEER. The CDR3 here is CASSQAGVSLYGYTF. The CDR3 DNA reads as TGCGCCAGCAGCCAGGCGGGGGTGTCCCTCTATGGCTACACCTTC.

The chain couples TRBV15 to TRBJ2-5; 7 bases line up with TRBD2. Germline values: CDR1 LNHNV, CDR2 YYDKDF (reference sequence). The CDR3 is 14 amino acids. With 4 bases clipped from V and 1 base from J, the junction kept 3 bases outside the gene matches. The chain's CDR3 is CATSTRGTQETQYF. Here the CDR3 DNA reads TGTGCCACCAGCACGCGGGGGACCCAAGAGACCCAGTACTTC.

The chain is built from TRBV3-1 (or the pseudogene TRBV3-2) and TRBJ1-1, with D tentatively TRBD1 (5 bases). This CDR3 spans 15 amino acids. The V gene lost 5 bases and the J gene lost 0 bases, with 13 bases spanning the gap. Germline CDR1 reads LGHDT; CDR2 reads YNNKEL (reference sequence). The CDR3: CASSAHRNMNTEAFF. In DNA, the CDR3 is TGTGCCAGCAGCGCCCACAGGAACATGAACACTGAAGCTTTCTTT.

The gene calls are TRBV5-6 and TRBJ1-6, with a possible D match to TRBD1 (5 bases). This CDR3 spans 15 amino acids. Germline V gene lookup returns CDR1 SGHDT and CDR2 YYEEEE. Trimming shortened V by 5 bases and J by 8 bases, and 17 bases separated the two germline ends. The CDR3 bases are TGTGCCAGCAGGCTGGGGCAGGGAAGGCATTCACCCCTCCACTTT. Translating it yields CASRLGQGRHSPLHF.

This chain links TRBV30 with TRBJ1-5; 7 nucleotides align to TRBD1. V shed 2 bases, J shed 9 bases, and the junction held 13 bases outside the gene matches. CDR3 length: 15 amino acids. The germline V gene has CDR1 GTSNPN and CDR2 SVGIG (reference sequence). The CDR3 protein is CAWSRSGQAPWPQHF. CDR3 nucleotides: TGTGCCTGGAGTCGGTCAGGACAGGCTCCGTGGCCCCAGCATTTT. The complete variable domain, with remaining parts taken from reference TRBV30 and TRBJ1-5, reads SQTIHQWPATLVQPVGSPLSLECTVEGTSNPNLYWYRQAAGRGLQLLFYSVGIGQISSEVPQNLSASRPQDRQFILSSKKLLLSDSGFYLCAWSRSGQAPWPQHFGDGTRLSIL.

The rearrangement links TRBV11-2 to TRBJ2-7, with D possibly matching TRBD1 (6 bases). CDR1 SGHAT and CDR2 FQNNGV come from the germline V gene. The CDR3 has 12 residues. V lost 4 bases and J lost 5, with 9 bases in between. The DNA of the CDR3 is TGTGCCAGCAGCTCTACAGGGAACGAGCAGTACTTC. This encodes CASSSTGNEQYF. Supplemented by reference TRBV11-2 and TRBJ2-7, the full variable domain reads EAGVAQSPRYKIIEKRQSVAFWCNPISGHATLYWYQQILGQGPKLLIQFQNNGVVDDSQLPKDRFSAERLKGVDSTLKIQPAKLEDSAVYLCASSSTGNEQYFGPGTRLTVT.

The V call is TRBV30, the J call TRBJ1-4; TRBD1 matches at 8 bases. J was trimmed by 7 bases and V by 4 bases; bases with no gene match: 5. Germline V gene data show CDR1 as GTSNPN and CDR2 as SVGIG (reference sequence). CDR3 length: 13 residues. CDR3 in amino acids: CAWMRTGREKLFF. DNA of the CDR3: TGTGCCTGGATGCGGACAGGGCGTGAAAAACTGTTTTTT.